This T cell receptor beta chain appears in the sequencing data of a study of blood T cell repertoires in COVID-19. Whole-study context: The study drew acute and convalescent COVID-19 samples from the United States, Italy and Spain. From T cells, B-cell-depleted T cells, or PBMCs came the material, which was cDNA or gDNA.

J was trimmed by 9 bases and V by 0 bases; bases with no gene match: 14. The CDR3 covers 18 residues. CDR1 and CDR2 from the germline V gene are MNHEY and SVGEGT. Authors' analysis steps: For nucleated cells, counts were estimated from reference gene primer amplification. Assay: immunoSEQ multiplex PCR; the TCRdb copy retains only in-frame clones and omits some. V and J calls and clone size are copied from that table; D and trimming were computed from the DNA. The table includes about 110,000 clones, 70% to 90% detected once. This clonotype was obtained from a man aged 40-55 years with active or convalescent COVID-19. This chain links TRBV6-2 or TRBV6-3 with TRBJ2-1, with 10 bases matching TRBD1. Sample: peripheral blood. In DNA, the CDR3 is TGTGCCAGCAGTTACTCGAGGTTTGTGACAGGGGACAGGGGTGAGCAGTTCTTC. Its translation is CASSYSRFVTGDRGEQFF.